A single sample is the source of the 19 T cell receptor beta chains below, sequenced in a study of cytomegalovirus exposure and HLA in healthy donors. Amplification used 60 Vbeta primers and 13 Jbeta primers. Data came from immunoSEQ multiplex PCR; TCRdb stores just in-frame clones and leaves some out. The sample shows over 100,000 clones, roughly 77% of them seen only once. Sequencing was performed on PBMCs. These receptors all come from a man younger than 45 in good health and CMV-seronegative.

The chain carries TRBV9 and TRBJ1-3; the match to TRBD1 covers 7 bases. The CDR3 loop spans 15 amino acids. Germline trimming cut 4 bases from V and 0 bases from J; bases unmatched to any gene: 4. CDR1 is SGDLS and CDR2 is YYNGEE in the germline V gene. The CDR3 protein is CASSMGQLSGNTIYF. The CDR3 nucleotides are TGTGCCAGCAGCATGGGACAGCTCTCTGGAAACACCATATATTTT.

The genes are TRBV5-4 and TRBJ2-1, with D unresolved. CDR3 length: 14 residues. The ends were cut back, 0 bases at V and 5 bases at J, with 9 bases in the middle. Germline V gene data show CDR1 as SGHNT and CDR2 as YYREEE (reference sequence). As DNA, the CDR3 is TGTGCCAGCAGCTTGGAGGCGGCCGACAATGAGCAGTTCTTC. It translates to CASSLEAADNEQFF.

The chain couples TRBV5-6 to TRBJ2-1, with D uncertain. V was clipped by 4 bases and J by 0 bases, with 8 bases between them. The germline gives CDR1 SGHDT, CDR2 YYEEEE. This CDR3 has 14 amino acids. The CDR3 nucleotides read TGTGCCAGCAGCATACAAAGCTCCTACAATGAGCAGTTCTTC. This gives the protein CASSIQSSYNEQFF.

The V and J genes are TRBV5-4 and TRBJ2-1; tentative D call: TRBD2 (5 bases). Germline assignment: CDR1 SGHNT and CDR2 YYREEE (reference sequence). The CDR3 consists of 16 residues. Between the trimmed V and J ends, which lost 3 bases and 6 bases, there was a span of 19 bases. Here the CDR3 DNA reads TGTGCCAGCAGCTCGCTTCTGGCAGCGGTCGGCAATGAGCAGTTCTTC. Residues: CASSSLLAAVGNEQFF.

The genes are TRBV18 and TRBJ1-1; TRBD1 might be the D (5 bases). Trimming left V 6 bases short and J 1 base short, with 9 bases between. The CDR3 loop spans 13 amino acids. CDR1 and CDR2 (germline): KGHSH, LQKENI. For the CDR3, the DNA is TGTGCCAGCTCGCAACAGGCGAACACTGAAGCTTTCTTT. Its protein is CASSQQANTEAFF. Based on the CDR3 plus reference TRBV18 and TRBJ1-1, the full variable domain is NAGVMQNPRHLVRRRGQEARLRCSPMKGHSHVYWYRQLPEEGLKFMVYLQKENIIDESGMPKERFSAEFPKEGPSILRIQQVVRGDSAAYFCASSQQANTEAFFGQGTRLTVV.

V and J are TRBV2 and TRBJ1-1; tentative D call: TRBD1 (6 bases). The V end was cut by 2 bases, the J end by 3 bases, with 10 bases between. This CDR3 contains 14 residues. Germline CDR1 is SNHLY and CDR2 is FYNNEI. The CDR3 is CASSEQGPDTEAFF. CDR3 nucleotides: TGTGCCAGCAGTGAACAGGGGCCGGACACTGAAGCTTTCTTT.

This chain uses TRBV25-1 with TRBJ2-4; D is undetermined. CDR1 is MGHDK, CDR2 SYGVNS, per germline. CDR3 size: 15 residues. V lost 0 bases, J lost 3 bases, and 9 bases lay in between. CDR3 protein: CASSEYGTVKNIQYF. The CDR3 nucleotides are TGTGCCAGCAGTGAATATGGCACAGTCAAAAACATTCAGTACTTC.

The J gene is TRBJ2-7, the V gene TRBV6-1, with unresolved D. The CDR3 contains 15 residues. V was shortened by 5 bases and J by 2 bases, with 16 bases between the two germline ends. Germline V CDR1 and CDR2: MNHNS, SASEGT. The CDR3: CASSREPYDTYEQYF. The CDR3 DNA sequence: TGTGCCAGCAGTAGAGAGCCCTACGACACCTACGAGCAGTACTTC.

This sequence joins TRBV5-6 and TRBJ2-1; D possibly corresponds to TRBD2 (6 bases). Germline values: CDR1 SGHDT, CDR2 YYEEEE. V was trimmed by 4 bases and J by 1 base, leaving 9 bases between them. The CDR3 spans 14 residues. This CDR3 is CASSPGSSYNEQFF. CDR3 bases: TGTGCCAGCAGCCCCGGGAGTTCCTACAATGAGCAGTTCTTC.

The CDR3 loop reads CASSRQTGRETQYF. The CDR3 DNA sequence: TGTGCCAGCAGCCGACAGACAGGCAGAGAGACCCAGTACTTC. The chain combines TRBV13 with TRBJ2-5, with D tentatively TRBD1 (6 bases). This CDR3 region has 14 residues. Trimming pared 5 bases from V and 4 bases from J, leaving 14 bases between. The V gene's germline CDR1 is PRHDT and CDR2 FYEKMQ (reference sequence). The variable domain in full, with the rest retrieved from reference TRBV13 and TRBJ2-5, is AAGVIQSPRHLIKEKRETATLKCYPIPRHDTVYWYQQGPGQDPQFLISFYEKMQSDKGSIPDRFSAQQFSDYHSELNMSSLELGDSALYFCASSRQTGRETQYFGPGTRLLVL.

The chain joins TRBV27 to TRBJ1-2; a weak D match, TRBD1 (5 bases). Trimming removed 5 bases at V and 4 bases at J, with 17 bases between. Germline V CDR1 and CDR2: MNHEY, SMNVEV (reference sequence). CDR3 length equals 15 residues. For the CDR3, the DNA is TGTGCCAGCAGTCCGATTTCCTCAGGGATCTATGGCTACACCTTC. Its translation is CASSPISSGIYGYTF.

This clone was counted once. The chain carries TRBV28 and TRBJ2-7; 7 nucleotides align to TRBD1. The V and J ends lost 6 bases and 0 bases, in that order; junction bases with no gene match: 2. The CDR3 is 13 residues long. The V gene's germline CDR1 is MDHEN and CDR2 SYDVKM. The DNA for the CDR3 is TGTGCCAGCAGGACAGGGAGCTCCTACGAGCAGTACTTC. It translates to CASRTGSSYEQYF. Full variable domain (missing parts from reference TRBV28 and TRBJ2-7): DVKVTQSSRYLVKRTGEKVFLECVQDMDHENMFWYRQDPGLGLRLIYFSYDVKMKEKGDIPEGYSVSREKKERFSLILESASTNQTSMYLCASRTGSSYEQYFGPGTRLTVT.

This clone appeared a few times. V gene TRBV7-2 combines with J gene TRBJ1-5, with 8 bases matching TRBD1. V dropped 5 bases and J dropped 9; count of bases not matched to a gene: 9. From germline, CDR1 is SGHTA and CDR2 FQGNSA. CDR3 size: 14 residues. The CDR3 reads CASSLDRAPGPQHF. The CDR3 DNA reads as TGTGCCAGCAGCCTGGACAGGGCGCCGGGGCCCCAGCATTTT.

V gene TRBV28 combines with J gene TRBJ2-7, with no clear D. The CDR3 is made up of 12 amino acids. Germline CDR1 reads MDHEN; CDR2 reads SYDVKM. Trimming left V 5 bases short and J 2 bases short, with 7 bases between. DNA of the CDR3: TGTGCCAGCAGTGCGGATACCTACGAGCAGTACTTC. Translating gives CASSADTYEQYF.

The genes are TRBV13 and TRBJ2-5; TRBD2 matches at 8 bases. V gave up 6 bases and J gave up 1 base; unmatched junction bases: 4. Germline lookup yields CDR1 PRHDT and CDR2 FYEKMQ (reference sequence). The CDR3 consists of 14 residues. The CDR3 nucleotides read TGTGCCAGCAGGGTTAGCGGGATCCAAGAGACCCAGTACTTC. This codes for CASRVSGIQETQYF. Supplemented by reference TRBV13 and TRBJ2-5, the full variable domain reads AAGVIQSPRHLIKEKRETATLKCYPIPRHDTVYWYQQGPGQDPQFLISFYEKMQSDKGSIPDRFSAQQFSDYHSELNMSSLELGDSALYFCASRVSGIQETQYFGPGTRLLVL.

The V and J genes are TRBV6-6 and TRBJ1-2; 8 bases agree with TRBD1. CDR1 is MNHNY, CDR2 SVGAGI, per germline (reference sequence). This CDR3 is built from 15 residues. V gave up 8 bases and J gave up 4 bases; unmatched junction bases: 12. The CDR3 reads CASHYSGQGSYGYTF. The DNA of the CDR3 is TGTGCCAGCCATTACTCCGGACAGGGAAGCTATGGCTACACCTTC.

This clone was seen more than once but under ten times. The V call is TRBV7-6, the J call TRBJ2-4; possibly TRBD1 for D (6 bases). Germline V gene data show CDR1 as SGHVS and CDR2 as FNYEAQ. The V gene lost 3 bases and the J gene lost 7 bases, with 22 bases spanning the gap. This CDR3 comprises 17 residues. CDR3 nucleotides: TGTGCCAGCAGCTTGACGGCCCCGGACAGTTCGAGGAACATTCAGTACTTC. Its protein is CASSLTAPDSSRNIQYF. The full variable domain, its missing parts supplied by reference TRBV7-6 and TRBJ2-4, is GAGVSQSPRYKVTKRGQDVALRCDPISGHVSLYWYRQALGQGPEFLTYFNYEAQQDKSGLPNDRFSAERPEGSISTLTIQRTEQRDSAMYRCASSLTAPDSSRNIQYFGAGTRLSVL.

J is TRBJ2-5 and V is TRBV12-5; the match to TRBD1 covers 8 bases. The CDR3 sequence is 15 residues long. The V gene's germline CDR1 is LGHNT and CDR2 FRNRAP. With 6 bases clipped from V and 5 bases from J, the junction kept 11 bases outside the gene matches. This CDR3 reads CASGPPGQAWETQYF. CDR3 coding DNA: TGTGCTAGTGGCCCTCCGGGACAGGCTTGGGAGACCCAGTACTTC.

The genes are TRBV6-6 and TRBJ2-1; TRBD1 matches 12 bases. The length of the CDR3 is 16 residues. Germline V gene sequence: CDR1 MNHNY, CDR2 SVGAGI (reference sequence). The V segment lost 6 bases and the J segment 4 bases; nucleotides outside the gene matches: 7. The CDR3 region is CASSLPGQGAYNEQFF. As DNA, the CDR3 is TGTGCCAGCAGCCTTCCGGGACAGGGGGCTTACAATGAGCAGTTCTTC.